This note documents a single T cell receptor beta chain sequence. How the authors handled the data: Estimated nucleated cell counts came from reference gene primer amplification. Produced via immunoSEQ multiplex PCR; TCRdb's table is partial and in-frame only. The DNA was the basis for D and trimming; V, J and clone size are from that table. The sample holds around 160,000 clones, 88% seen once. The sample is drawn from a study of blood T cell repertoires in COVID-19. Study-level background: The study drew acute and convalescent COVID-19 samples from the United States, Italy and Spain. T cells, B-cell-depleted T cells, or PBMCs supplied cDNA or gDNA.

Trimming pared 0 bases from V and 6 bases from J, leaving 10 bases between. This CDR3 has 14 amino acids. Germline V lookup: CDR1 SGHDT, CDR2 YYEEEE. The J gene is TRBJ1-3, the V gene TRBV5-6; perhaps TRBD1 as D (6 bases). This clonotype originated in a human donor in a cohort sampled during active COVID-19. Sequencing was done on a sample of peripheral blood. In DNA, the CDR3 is TGTGCCAGCAGCTTGGACAGGGCGGAAAACACCATATATTTT. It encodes CASSLDRAENTIYF.